Described below is a single T cell receptor (beta chain) sequence and its context. Its antigen remains unidentified. TRB rearrangements were amplified by touch-down multiplex PCR with mixed TRB-A/B primers. TCRdb reanalyzed the multiplex PCR reads, giving one entry per CDR3 protein sequence and no DNA. The sample table includes about 6,300 distinct CDR3 sequences. This CDR3 comprises 15 residues. CDR1 and CDR2 from the germline V gene are SGHTA and FQGTGA. TRB was amplified from about 250 ng of peripheral blood genomic DNA per sample. These data originate in a study of T cell clusters in autoimmune cytopenias. Findings of the study overall: TRB repertoire shifts in secondary cytopenia and chronic lymphocytic leukemia mostly reflected lymphoma, not autoimmunity.

This receptor was taken from a human donor with an autoimmune cytopenia or autoimmune hepatitis (not recorded which). The sample taken for sequencing was peripheral blood. The V and J genes are TRBV7-3 and TRBJ2-1; the TRBD2 assignment by TCRdb is unverifiable without DNA. The CDR3: CASSLMGTSVNEQFF.